This TCR beta chain was sequenced for a study of blood T cell repertoires in COVID-19. Study details: Some COVID-19 samples were acute and others convalescent; all came from the United States, Italy and Spain.

Seattle participants joined during active infection and were tracked over time. Per the original methods: Reference gene primer amplification gave nucleated cell count estimates. Generated by immunoSEQ multiplex PCR, the TCRdb table keeps only in-frame clones and is missing some. From that table come the V and J calls and clone size; the DNA was used to work out D and trimming. This table holds tens of thousands of clones, roughly 90% found once. The CDR3 runs to 14 residues. V lost 2 bases to trimming and J lost 4 bases; unmatched junction nucleotides: 1. The germline V gene encodes CDR1 SGHRS and CDR2 YFSETQ.

This chain uses TRBV5-1 with TRBJ1-2; 11 bases align to TRBD1. The clonotype was recovered from a man in his forties or fifties with COVID-19, enrolled during active disease. Sequencing input: peripheral blood. The CDR3 DNA is TGCGCCAGCAGCTTCGGGACAGGGGGCTATGGCTACACCTTC. Encoded protein: CASSFGTGGYGYTF.